The rows below give T cell receptor beta chains drawn from one sample of a study of blood T cell repertoires in COVID-19. Produced via immunoSEQ multiplex PCR; TCRdb's table is partial and in-frame only. The sample includes hundreds of thousands of clones, about 88% of them seen just once. The sequencing sample was made of peripheral blood. These receptors all come from a woman aged 40 to 55 who had recovered from COVID-19. The CDR3 runs from the conserved cysteine through the conserved F or W. Fields, in order: CDR3 length, V gene, J gene, D gene, clone size, CDR3 DNA, CDR3 protein. A D gene is named only where the DNA matches it firmly. Expanded clones get a size class; other rows say once, few or many, or leave the size out.

CDR3 length: 14
V gene: TRBV7-2
J gene: TRBJ1-6
D gene: .
clone size: .
CDR3 DNA: TGTGCCAGCAGAGACGACAGGCCGAGTTCACCCCTCCACTTT
CDR3 protein: CASRDDRPSSPLHF

CDR3 length: 15
V gene: TRBV6-5
J gene: TRBJ2-7
D gene: TRBD2
clone size: once
CDR3 DNA: TGTGCCAGCAGGACGACTAGCGGGGCCGCCTACGAGCAGTACTTC
CDR3 protein: CASRTTSGAAYEQYF

CDR3 length: 14
V gene: TRBV7-3
J gene: TRBJ2-5
D gene: .
clone size: .
CDR3 DNA: TGTGCCAGCAGCTTAATGGGAGGCCAAGAGACCCAGTACTTC
CDR3 protein: CASSLMGGQETQYF

CDR3 length: 15
V gene: TRBV5-1
J gene: TRBJ2-1
D gene: TRBD2
clone size: .
CDR3 DNA: TGCGCCAGCAGCCCCGGGGGGGAGCCCTACAATGAGCAGTTCTTC
CDR3 protein: CASSPGGEPYNEQFF

CDR3 length: 14
V gene: TRBV19
J gene: TRBJ1-5
D gene: .
clone size: .
CDR3 DNA: TGTGCCAGTAGTAGCCGAAAACGGGATCAGCCCCAGCATTTT
CDR3 protein: CASSSRKRDQPQHF

CDR3 length: 14
V gene: TRBV18
J gene: TRBJ1-5
D gene: .
clone size: .
CDR3 DNA: TGTGCCAGCTCACCGTTACAGAACAATCAGCCCCAGCATTTT
CDR3 protein: CASSPLQNNQPQHF

CDR3 length: 16
V gene: TRBV23-1
J gene: TRBJ2-5
D gene: TRBD2
clone size: once
CDR3 DNA: TGCGCCAGCAGTTGGAAGGGCGGGAGGGCCTGCGAGACCCAGTACTTC
CDR3 protein: CASSWKGGRACETQYF

CDR3 length: 17
V gene: TRBV5-1
J gene: TRBJ2-2
D gene: TRBD1
clone size: .
CDR3 DNA: TGCGCCAGCAGCTTGGCCGGGACAGGGGGCCCTACCGGGGAGCTGTTTTTT
CDR3 protein: CASSLAGTGGPTGELFF

CDR3 length: 13
V gene: TRBV30
J gene: TRBJ2-5
D gene: TRBD1
clone size: few
CDR3 DNA: TGTGCCTGGGGGACAGGGGACAGAGAGACCCAGTACTTC
CDR3 protein: CAWGTGDRETQYF

CDR3 length: 17
V gene: TRBV10-3
J gene: TRBJ2-7
D gene: TRBD2
clone size: .
CDR3 DNA: TGTGCCATCAGACTCGGGACTAGCGGGAGGGCCCGGGGGGGGCAGTACTTC
CDR3 protein: CAIRLGTSGRARGGQYF

CDR3 length: 16
V gene: TRBV6-2/TRBV6-3
J gene: TRBJ2-3
D gene: .
clone size: once
CDR3 DNA: TGTGCCAGCAGTTACGGGGGCAGGGCGCTCACAGATACGCAGTATTTT
CDR3 protein: CASSYGGRALTDTQYF

CDR3 length: 13
V gene: TRBV7-2
J gene: TRBJ2-2
D gene: .
clone size: .
CDR3 DNA: TGTGCCAGCACCCCAACAGGCACCGGGGAGCTGTTTTTT
CDR3 protein: CASTPTGTGELFF

CDR3 length: 13
V gene: TRBV27
J gene: TRBJ2-5
D gene: .
clone size: .
CDR3 DNA: TGTGCCAGCAGTCTCTCCCGGGGGGAGACCCAGTACTTC
CDR3 protein: CASSLSRGETQYF